The source of this TCR beta chain is a study of blood T cell repertoires in COVID-19. Study at large: T cells, B-cell-depleted T cells, or PBMCs supplied cDNA or gDNA.

Original analysis: Estimated nucleated cell counts came from reference gene primer amplification. Data came from immunoSEQ multiplex PCR; TCRdb stores just in-frame clones and leaves some out. V and J calls plus clone size are reproduced from that table; the DNA served to infer D and trimming. The sample includes 250,000 to 300,000 clones, more than 75% of them seen just once. The CDR3 length is 14 residues. Looked up from germline, CDR1 is SGDLS and CDR2 is YYNGEE. The V end was cut by 4 bases, the J end by 8 bases, with 15 bases between. Participants' own reports of clinical history determined their cohort assignment.

The clonotype was recovered from a woman between 55 and 75 years old in a cohort exposed to, infected with or recovered from COVID-19 (not recorded which). Input material: PBMCs or T cells enriched from blood (not recorded which). V usage is TRBV9 and J usage is TRBJ1-4; D may be TRBD1 (6 bases). CDR3 nucleotide sequence: TGTGCCAGCAGCCCCATCGCAGGGGTCGAAAAACTGTTTTTT. Residues: CASSPIAGVEKLFF.